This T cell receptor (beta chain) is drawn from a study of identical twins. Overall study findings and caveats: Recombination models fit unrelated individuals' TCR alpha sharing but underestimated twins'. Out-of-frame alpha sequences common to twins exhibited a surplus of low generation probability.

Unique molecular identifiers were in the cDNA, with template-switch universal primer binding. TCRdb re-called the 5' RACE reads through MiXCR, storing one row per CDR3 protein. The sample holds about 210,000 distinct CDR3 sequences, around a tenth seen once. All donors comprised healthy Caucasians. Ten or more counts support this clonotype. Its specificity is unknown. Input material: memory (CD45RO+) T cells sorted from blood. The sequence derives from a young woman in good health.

The CDR3 nucleotides are TGCGCCAGTCAGGACAGGGGTGGAGAGACCCAGTACTTC. It codes for CASQDRGGETQYF. V gene TRBV5-1 combines with J gene TRBJ2-5; 9 nucleotides line up with TRBD1. The CDR3 runs to 13 residues. Unmatched junction bases numbered 6, after V lost 8 bases and J lost 4 bases. From germline, CDR1 is SGHRS and CDR2 YFSETQ.